This TCR beta chain derives from a study of CD8 T cells in ankylosing spondylitis. Study conclusions and caveats: The clones that were linked to disease were reported to be significantly enriched in matched synovial fluid samples from ankylosing spondylitis patients. Some of these motif variants have turned up before, in reports on reactive arthritis synovial fluid and blood. Ankylosing spondylitis blood appeared to be characterized by a TCR beta motif of 8 or 9 highly homologous variants.

V dropped 3 bases and J dropped 4; count of bases not matched to a gene: 9. This CDR3 is 15 amino acids long. CDR1 and CDR2 (germline): DFQATT, SNEGSKA (reference sequence). This clonotype was counted a few times. Its specificity is unknown. Scientists made TCR beta libraries using quantitative 5'-RACE with molecular barcodes. MiXCR, applied by TCRdb to the 5' RACE reads, yields one record per CDR3 protein. The table has about 340,000 distinct CDR3 sequences, less than 10% seen once. J is TRBJ2-1 and V is TRBV20-1; TRBD2 matches 7 bases. The TCR sequence derives from a male donor with ankylosing spondylitis. Sequencing was carried out using blood, either unsorted or a sorted T cell fraction (not recorded which). The CDR3 here is CSARDWGGGYNEQFF. The CDR3, as DNA: TGCAGTGCTAGGGATTGGGGCGGGGGATACAATGAGCAGTTCTTC.